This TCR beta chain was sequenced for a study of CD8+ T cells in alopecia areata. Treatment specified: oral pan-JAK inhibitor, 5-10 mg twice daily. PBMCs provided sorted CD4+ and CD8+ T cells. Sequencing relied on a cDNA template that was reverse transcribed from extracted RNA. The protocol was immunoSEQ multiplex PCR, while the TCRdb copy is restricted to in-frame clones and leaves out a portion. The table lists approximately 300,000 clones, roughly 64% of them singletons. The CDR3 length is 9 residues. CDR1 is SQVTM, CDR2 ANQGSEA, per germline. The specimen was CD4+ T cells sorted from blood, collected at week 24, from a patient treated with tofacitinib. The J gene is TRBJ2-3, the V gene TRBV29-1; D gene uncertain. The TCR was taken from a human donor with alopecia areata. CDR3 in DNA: TGCAGAGCCACAGATACGCAGTATTTT. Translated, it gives CRATDTQYF.